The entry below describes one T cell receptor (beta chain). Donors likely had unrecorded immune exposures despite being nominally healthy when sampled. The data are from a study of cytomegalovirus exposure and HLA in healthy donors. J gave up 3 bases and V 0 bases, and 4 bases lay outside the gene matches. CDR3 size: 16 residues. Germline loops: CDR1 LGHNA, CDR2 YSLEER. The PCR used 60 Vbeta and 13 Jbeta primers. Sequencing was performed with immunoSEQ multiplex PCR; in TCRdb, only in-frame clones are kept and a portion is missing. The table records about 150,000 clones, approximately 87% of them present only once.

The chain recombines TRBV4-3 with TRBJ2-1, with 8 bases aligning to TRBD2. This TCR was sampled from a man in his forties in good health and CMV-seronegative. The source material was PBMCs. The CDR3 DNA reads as TGCGCCAGCAGCCAAGAGGCCGGGACTAGCTACAATGAGCAGTTCTTC. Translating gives CASSQEAGTSYNEQFF.